This is a list of T cell receptor beta chains from one sample in a study of T cell responses to AZD1222 COVID-19 vaccine. TCRdb keeps only in-frame clones here, not all; method: immunoSEQ multiplex PCR. This table has 140,000 or so clones, approximately 89% appearing once. This specimen was peripheral blood, taken 28 days after the second AZD1222 dose. The receptors stem from an adult who received the AZD1222 COVID-19 vaccine. CDR3s include the opening cysteine and the closing phenylalanine or tryptophan. The D gene is left open where the match is weak. Size values are once, few and many counts, or a class for expanded clones, and some rows have none.

V gene,J gene,clone size,D gene,CDR3 DNA,CDR3 protein
TRBV27,TRBJ1-1,once,NA,TGTGCCAGCAGTTTCGCGGGGGGTGGCGCTGAAGCTTTCTTT,CASSFAGGGAEAFF
TRBV9,TRBJ2-7,NA,NA,TGTGCCAGCAGCGTCACAGGGAGCGACGAGCAGTACTTC,CASSVTGSDEQYF
TRBV6-5,TRBJ1-2,NA,NA,TGTGCCAGCAGTTTTTTCCCCGGACGGGATAACTATGGCTACACCTTC,CASSFFPGRDNYGYTF
TRBV23-1,TRBJ2-7,few,NA,TGCGCCAGCAGTCAAGACTCAGCCTACGAGCAGTACTTC,CASSQDSAYEQYF
TRBV4-2,TRBJ1-3,once,NA,TGTGCCAGCAGCCAAGATTTGGGGCCCTACTCTGGAAACACCATATATTTT,CASSQDLGPYSGNTIYF
TRBV28,TRBJ1-2,NA,NA,TGTGCCAGCAGTTCCAGACCCGGGGTTTATGGCTACACCTTC,CASSSRPGVYGYTF
TRBV10-3,TRBJ2-1,once,NA,TGTGCCATCAGCGGAGGTCGCTCCTACAATGAGCAGTTCTTC,CAISGGRSYNEQFF
TRBV19,TRBJ1-1,NA,NA,TGTGCCAGTAGTTTGGCCAGACTGAACACTGAAGCTTTCTTT,CASSLARLNTEAFF
TRBV9,TRBJ1-5,NA,TRBD1,TGTGCCAGCAGCGTCGACGACAGGGGAGGCCAGCCCCAGCATTTT,CASSVDDRGGQPQHF
TRBV7-2,TRBJ1-4,NA,NA,TGTGCCAGCAGTGCTTCACAGGGACTGGATGAAAAACTGTTTTTT,CASSASQGLDEKLFF
TRBV27,TRBJ1-5,NA,NA,TGTGCCAGCGGCCAAATTAGCAATCAGCCCCAGCATTTT,CASGQISNQPQHF